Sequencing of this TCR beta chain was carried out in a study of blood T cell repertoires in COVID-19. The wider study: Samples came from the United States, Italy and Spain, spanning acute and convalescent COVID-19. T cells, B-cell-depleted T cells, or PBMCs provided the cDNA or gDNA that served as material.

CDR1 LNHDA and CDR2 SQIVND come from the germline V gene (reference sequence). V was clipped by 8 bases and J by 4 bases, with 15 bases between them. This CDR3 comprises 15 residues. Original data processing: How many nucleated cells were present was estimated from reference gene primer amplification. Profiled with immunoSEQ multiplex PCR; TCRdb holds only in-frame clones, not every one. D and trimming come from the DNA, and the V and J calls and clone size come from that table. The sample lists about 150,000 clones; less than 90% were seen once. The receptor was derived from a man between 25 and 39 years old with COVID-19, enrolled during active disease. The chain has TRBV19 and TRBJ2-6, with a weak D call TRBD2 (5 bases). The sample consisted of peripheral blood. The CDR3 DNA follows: TGTGCCAGTTCACGGGGAAATCCCGGGGCCAACGTCCTGACTTTC. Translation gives CASSRGNPGANVLTF.